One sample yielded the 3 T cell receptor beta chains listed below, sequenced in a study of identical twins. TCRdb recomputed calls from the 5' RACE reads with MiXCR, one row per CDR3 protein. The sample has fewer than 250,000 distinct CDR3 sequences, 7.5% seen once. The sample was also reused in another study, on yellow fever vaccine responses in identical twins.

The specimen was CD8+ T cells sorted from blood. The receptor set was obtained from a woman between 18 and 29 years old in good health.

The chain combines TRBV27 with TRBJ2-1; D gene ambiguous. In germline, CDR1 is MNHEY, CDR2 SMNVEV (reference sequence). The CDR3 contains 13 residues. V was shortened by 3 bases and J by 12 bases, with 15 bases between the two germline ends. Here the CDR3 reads CASSLDYSMVQFF. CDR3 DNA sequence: TGTGCCAGCAGTTTGGATTACAGCATGGTGCAGTTCTTC.

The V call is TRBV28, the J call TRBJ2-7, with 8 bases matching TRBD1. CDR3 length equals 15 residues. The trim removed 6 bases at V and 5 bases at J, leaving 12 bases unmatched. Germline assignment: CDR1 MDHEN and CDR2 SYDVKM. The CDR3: CASRPLRDRLHEQYF. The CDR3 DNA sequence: TGTGCCAGCAGGCCACTCCGGGACAGGTTACACGAGCAGTACTTC.

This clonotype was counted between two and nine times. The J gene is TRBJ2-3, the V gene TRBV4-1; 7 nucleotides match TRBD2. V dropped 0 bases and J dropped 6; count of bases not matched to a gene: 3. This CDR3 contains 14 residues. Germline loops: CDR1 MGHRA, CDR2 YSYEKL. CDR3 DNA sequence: TGCGCCAGCAGCCAAGAAGCGCGGGGGGATACGCAGTATTTT. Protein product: CASSQEARGDTQYF.